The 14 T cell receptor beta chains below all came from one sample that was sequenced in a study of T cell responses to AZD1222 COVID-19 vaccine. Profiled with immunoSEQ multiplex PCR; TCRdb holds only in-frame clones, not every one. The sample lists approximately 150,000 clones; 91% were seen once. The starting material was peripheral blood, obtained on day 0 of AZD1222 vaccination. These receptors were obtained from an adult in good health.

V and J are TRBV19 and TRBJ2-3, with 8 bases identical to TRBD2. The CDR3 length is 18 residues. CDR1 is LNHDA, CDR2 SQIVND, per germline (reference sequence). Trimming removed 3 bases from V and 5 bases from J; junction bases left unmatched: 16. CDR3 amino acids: CASSIRGAGVAGKDTQYF. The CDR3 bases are TGTGCCAGTAGTATTCGCGGTGCGGGGGTAGCGGGGAAAGATACGCAGTATTTT.

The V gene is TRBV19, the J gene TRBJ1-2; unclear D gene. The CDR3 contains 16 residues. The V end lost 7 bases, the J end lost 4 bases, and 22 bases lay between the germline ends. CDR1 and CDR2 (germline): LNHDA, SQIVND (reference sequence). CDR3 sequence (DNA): TGTGCCAGTAAAGGTGTATTTTTAGACACCCCCTATGGCTACACCTTC. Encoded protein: CASKGVFLDTPYGYTF. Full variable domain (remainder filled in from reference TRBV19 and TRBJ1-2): DGGITQSPKYLFRKEGQNVTLSCEQNLNHDAMYWYRQDPGQGLRLIYYSQIVNDFQKGDIAEGYSVSREKKESFPLTVTSAQKNPTAFYLCASKGVFLDTPYGYTFGSGTRLTVV.

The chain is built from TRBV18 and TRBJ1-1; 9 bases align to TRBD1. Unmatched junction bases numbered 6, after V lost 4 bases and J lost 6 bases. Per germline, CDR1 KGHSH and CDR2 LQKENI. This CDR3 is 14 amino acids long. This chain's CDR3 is CASSLTGGAAEAFF. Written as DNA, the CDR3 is TGTGCCAGCTCACTAACAGGGGGCGCGGCTGAAGCTTTCTTT.

The CDR3 DNA reads as TGTGCCACCAGTGATTATGGGGAACGAAATGAGCAGTTCTTC. Translating gives CATSDYGERNEQFF. The chain joins TRBV24-1 to TRBJ2-1; no clear D. The V end lost 2 bases, the J end lost 7 bases, and 11 bases lay between the germline ends. The CDR3 contains 14 residues. Germline CDR1 is KGHDR and CDR2 is SFDVKD.

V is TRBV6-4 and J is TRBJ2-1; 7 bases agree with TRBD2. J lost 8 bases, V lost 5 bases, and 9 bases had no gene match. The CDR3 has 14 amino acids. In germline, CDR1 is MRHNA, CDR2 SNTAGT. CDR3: CASSLSGNLDEQFF. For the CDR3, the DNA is TGTGCCAGCAGTCTCAGCGGGAATTTAGATGAGCAGTTCTTC.

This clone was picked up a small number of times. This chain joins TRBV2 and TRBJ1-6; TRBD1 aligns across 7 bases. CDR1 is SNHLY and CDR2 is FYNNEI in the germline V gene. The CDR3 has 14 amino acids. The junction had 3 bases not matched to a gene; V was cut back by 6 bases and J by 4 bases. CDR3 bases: TGTGCCAGCAGGGGACAGCCGTATAATTCACCCCTCCACTTT. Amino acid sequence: CASRGQPYNSPLHF.

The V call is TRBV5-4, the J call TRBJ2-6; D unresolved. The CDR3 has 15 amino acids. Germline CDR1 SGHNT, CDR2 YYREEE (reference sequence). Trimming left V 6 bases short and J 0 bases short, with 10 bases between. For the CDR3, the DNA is TGTGCCAGCACCGCTAGGGACTCTGGGGCCAACGTCCTGACTTTC. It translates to CASTARDSGANVLTF.

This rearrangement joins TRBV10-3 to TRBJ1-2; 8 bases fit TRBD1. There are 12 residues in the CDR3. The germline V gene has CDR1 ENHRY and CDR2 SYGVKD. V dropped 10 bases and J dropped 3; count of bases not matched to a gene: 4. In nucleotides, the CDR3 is TGTGCCACCTCGGGACAGGACTATGGCTACACCTTC. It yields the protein CATSGQDYGYTF.

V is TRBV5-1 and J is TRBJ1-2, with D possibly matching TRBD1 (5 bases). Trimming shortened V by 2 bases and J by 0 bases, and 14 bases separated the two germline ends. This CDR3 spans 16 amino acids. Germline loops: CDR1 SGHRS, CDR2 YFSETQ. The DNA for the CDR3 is TGCGCCAGCAGCTTAGGGCCAGGGACTTCTAACTATGGCTACACCTTC. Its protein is CASSLGPGTSNYGYTF. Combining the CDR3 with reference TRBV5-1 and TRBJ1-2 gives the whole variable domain KAGVTQTPRYLIKTRGQQVTLSCSPISGHRSVSWYQQTPGQGLQFLFEYFSETQRNKGNFPGRFSGRQFSNSRSEMNVSTLELGDSALYLCASSLGPGTSNYGYTFGSGTRLTVV.

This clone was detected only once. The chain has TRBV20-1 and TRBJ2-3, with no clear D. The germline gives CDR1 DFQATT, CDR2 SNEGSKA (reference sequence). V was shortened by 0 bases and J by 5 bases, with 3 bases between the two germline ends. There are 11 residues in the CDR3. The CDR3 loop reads CSARDEDTQYF. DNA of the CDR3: TGCAGTGCTAGAGACGAAGATACGCAGTATTTT.

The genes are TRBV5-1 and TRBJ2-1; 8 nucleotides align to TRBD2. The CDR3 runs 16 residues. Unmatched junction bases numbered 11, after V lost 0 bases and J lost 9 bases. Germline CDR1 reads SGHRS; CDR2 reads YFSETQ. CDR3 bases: TGCGCCAGCAGCTTGGGATCTCAAGTAAGCGGGAGTGAGCAGTTCTTC. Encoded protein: CASSLGSQVSGSEQFF.

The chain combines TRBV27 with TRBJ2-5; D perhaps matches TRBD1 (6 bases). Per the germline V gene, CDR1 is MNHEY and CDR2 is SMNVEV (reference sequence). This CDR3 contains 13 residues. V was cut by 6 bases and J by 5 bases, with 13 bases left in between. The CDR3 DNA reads TGTGCCAGCAGGAACAGGGCCCAGGAGACCCAGTACTTC. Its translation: CASRNRAQETQYF.

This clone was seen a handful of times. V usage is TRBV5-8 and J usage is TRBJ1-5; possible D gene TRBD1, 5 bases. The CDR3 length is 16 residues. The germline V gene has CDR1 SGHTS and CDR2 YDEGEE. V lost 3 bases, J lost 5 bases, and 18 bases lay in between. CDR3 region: CASSSGFRDPHQPQHF. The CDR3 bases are TGTGCCAGCAGCTCTGGATTCCGGGACCCTCATCAGCCCCAGCATTTT.

The CDR3 here is CASSLDLSFGNTIYF. The CDR3, as DNA: TGTGCCAGCAGCCTGGACCTGTCTTTTGGAAACACCATATATTTT. The genes are TRBV2 and TRBJ1-3; D is undetermined. Trimming stripped 6 bases from V and 3 bases from J, with 15 bases between. Germline loops: CDR1 SNHLY, CDR2 FYNNEI. CDR3 size: 15 residues. The complete variable domain, with remaining parts taken from reference TRBV2 and TRBJ1-3, reads EPEVTQTPSHQVTQMGQEVILRCVPISNHLYFYWYRQILGQKVEFLVSFYNNEISEKSEIFDDQFSVERPDGSNFTLKIRSTKLEDSAMYFCASSLDLSFGNTIYFGEGSWLTVV.